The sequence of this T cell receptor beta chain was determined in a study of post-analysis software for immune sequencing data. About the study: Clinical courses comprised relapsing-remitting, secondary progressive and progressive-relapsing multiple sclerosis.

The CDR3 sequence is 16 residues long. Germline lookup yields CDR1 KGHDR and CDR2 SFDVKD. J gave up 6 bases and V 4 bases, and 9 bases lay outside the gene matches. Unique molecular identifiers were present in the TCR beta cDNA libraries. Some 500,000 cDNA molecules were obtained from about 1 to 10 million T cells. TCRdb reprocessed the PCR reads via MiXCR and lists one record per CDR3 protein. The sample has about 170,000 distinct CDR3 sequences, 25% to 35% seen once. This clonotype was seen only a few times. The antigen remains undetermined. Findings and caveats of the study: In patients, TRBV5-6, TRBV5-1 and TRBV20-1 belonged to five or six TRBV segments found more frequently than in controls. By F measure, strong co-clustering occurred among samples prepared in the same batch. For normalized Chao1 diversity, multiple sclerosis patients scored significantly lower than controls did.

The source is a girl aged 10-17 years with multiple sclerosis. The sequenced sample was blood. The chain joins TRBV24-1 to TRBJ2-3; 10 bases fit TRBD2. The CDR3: CATSETKAGGPDTQYF. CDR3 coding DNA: TGTGCCACCAGTGAAACTAAAGCGGGAGGGCCGGATACGCAGTATTTT.